The 28 T cell receptor beta chains below come from one sample, sequenced in a study of identical twins. TCRdb fed the 5' RACE reads into MiXCR, producing one record per CDR3 protein. The sample lists 450,000 or so distinct CDR3 sequences; 13% to 15% were seen once. These data also formed part of another study, on yellow fever vaccine responses in identical twins.

The specimen was CD4+ T cells sorted from blood. The origin of the receptors is a woman younger than 35 in good health.

There are a few counts of this clonotype. The J gene is TRBJ1-2, the V gene TRBV2; D may be TRBD1 (6 bases). Germline assignment: CDR1 SNHLY and CDR2 FYNNEI. V lost 4 bases and J 1 base, leaving 10 bases between the germline ends. This CDR3 has 14 amino acids. The chain's CDR3 is CASSADRLNYGYTF. As DNA, the CDR3 is TGTGCCAGCAGTGCAGACAGGCTTAACTATGGCTACACCTTC.

This clonotype was counted many times. The chain uses TRBV18 and TRBJ2-6, with D unclear. Germline V gene sequence: CDR1 KGHSH, CDR2 LQKENI. CDR3 length: 15 residues. The V end lost 2 bases, the J end lost 1 base, and 6 bases lay between the germline ends. In nucleotides, the CDR3 is TGTGCCAGCTCACCAAGGGTATCTGGGGCCAACGTCCTGACTTTC. As protein: CASSPRVSGANVLTF.

This clonotype was seen only a few times. V gene TRBV6-5 combines with J gene TRBJ1-1; 8 positions match TRBD1. The CDR3 is 17 amino acids. Germline loops: CDR1 MNHEY, CDR2 SVGAGI. Germline trimming cut 4 bases from V and 5 bases from J; bases unmatched to any gene: 15. The CDR3 DNA reads as TGTGCCAGCAGTTCACCGATTACCGGGACAGGTGGGACTGAAGCTTTCTTT. It is translated as CASSSPITGTGGTEAFF.

This clonotype was seen more than once but under ten times. The chain joins TRBV7-2 to TRBJ2-3; D is perhaps TRBD2 (5 bases). Germline V lookup: CDR1 SGHTA, CDR2 FQGNSA. V was shortened by 1 base and J by 4 bases, with 12 bases between the two germline ends. This CDR3 spans 15 amino acids. For the CDR3, the DNA is TGTGCCAGCAGCTTAGGAGCTTCCGGGGCAGATACGCAGTATTTT. This sequence encodes CASSLGASGADTQYF.

The chain employs TRBV11-2 and TRBJ2-7, with a possible D match to TRBD2 (5 bases). Trimming removed 5 bases from V and 0 bases from J, with 14 bases in between. Germline loops: CDR1 SGHAT, CDR2 FQNNGV. This CDR3 contains 15 residues. The CDR3 nucleotides are TGTGCCAGCAGCCCCACTAGTACCTTCTCCTACGAGCAGTACTTC. This sequence encodes CASSPTSTFSYEQYF.

This chain links TRBV12-3 or TRBV12-4 with TRBJ2-3; TRBD1 agrees at 8 bases. V trimming: 11 bases; J trimming: 1 base; junction bases outside the gene matches: 20. The CDR3 runs 18 residues. CDR3 sequence (DNA): TGTGCCCTCAGTTTTGCCCTACTTACAGGGGGAGGCACAGATACGCAGTATTTT. This gives the protein CALSFALLTGGGTDTQYF.

This clonotype was observed a handful of times. The chain links TRBV28 to TRBJ2-3; possible D gene TRBD1, 6 bases. V shed 7 bases and J shed 0 bases, with 20 bases lying between them. The CDR3 spans 17 residues. Germline CDR1 MDHEN, CDR2 SYDVKM. The CDR3 loop reads CASTPGVPGQSTDTQYF. The CDR3 nucleotides read TGTGCCAGCACCCCAGGGGTTCCGGGACAAAGCACAGATACGCAGTATTTT.

This clonotype was recorded a few times. The chain joins TRBV12-3 or TRBV12-4 to TRBJ2-1; 8 nucleotides match TRBD2. The V and J ends lost 10 bases and 7 bases, in that order; junction bases with no gene match: 6. CDR3 length: 12 residues. Here the CDR3 reads CATRLARNEQFF. The CDR3, as DNA: TGTGCCACACGACTAGCGCGAAATGAGCAGTTCTTC.

This clonotype was counted a few times. The chain uses TRBV6-5 and TRBJ2-1; the match to TRBD2 covers 11 bases. The V segment lost 3 bases and the J segment 1 base; nucleotides outside the gene matches: 8. This CDR3 has 18 residues. The germline V gene encodes CDR1 MNHEY and CDR2 SVGAGI. In DNA form, the CDR3 reads TGTGCCAGCAGTTATAAGACTAGCGGGACCAGTTCCTACAATGAGCAGTTCTTC. Translating it yields CASSYKTSGTSSYNEQFF.

This chain connects TRBV7-9 to TRBJ2-7; TRBD2 matches at 9 bases. The CDR3 is made up of 15 amino acids. V shed 5 bases, J shed 3 bases, and the junction held 8 bases outside the gene matches. Germline assignment: CDR1 SEHNR and CDR2 FQNEAQ (reference sequence). The CDR3 protein is CASSPLASGNYEQYF. The CDR3 DNA reads TGTGCCAGCAGCCCCCTGGCTAGCGGGAACTACGAGCAGTACTTC.

This clonotype was observed a few times. This chain uses TRBV12-3 or TRBV12-4 with TRBJ2-1, with TRBD1 as a possible D gene (6 bases). V was cut by 7 bases and J by 3 bases, with 13 bases left in between. CDR3 length: 14 amino acids. The CDR3, as DNA: TGTGCCAGCAACCCCGACAGGAACTACAATGAGCAGTTCTTC. The encoded protein is CASNPDRNYNEQFF.

In its sample, this clonotype was seen many times. J is TRBJ2-5 and V is TRBV6-1; D is tentatively TRBD1 or TRBD2 (5 bases each). The CDR3 is 13 amino acids. V was cut by 6 bases and J by 3 bases, with 11 bases left in between. Germline V gene lookup returns CDR1 MNHNS and CDR2 SASEGT. CDR3 loop: CASRGVREETQYF. In DNA form, the CDR3 reads TGTGCCAGCAGGGGGGTTAGAGAAGAGACCCAGTACTTC.

This clonotype was observed many times. This chain connects TRBV7-8 to TRBJ2-3; 8 bases fit TRBD1. J was trimmed by 5 bases and V by 7 bases; bases with no gene match: 20. The CDR3 has 18 residues. Germline V gives CDR1 SGHVS, CDR2 FQNEAQ. The CDR3 region has the DNA TGTGCCAGCATATTGCGAGTTGAGGCAGGGGGCTTTGGAGATACGCAGTATTTT. The encoded protein is CASILRVEAGGFGDTQYF.

Regarding this clonotype: Since a much larger clone is just one base distant, this may be a read error. The V gene is TRBV5-8, the J gene TRBJ2-2; a weak D match, TRBD1 (5 bases). The V end was cut by 3 bases, the J end by 4 bases, with 10 bases between. This CDR3 is 14 amino acids long. The germline gives CDR1 SGHTS, CDR2 YDEGEE. The CDR3 spells CASSWRQPTGELFF. The CDR3 region has the DNA TGTGCCAGCAGCTGGAGACAGCCCACCGGGGAGCTGTTTTTT.

There are many counts of this clonotype. The chain joins TRBV10-1 to TRBJ2-2; 8 bases line up with TRBD2. This CDR3 region has 16 residues. Germline V gene data show CDR1 as WNHNN and CDR2 as SYGVQD (reference sequence). Unmatched junction bases numbered 9, after V lost 4 bases and J lost 5 bases. The CDR3 reads CASSVGSGTMTGELFF. CDR3 DNA: TGCGCCAGCAGTGTCGGTAGCGGGACAATGACCGGGGAGCTGTTTTTT.

The table lists this clonotype with a few counts. The gene calls are TRBV20-1 and TRBJ2-3; 10 positions match TRBD2. Losses at the gene ends were 6 bases for V and 10 bases for J; bases not matched to a gene: 4. The CDR3 runs 11 residues. Germline CDR1 DFQATT, CDR2 SNEGSKA (reference sequence). CDR3 protein: CSAISGGSQYF. The CDR3 nucleotides read TGCAGTGCCATTAGCGGGGGGTCGCAGTATTTT.

The chain is built from TRBV7-9 and TRBJ2-7, with 9 bases matching TRBD1. V lost 5 bases to trimming and J lost 5 bases; unmatched junction nucleotides: 16. Germline loops: CDR1 SEHNR, CDR2 FQNEAQ (reference sequence). This CDR3 spans 17 amino acids. This chain's CDR3 is CASSLPPRGQGGNEQYF. In DNA form, the CDR3 reads TGTGCCAGCAGCCTCCCCCCCCGGGGACAGGGAGGTAACGAGCAGTACTTC.

J is TRBJ2-1 and V is TRBV10-3, with 11 positions matching TRBD2. CDR1 is ENHRY and CDR2 is SYGVKD in the germline V gene. The CDR3 contains 13 residues. The junction had 1 base not matched to a gene; V was cut back by 6 bases and J by 6 bases. As DNA, the CDR3 is TGTGCCATCAGGGGACTAGCGGTCAATGAGCAGTTCTTC. This codes for CAIRGLAVNEQFF.

The gene calls are TRBV7-6 and TRBJ2-2; 7 bases map to TRBD2. V shed 1 base, J shed 6 bases, and the junction held 5 bases outside the gene matches. CDR3 length equals 15 residues. Germline V lookup: CDR1 SGHVS, CDR2 FNYEAQ. The CDR3 DNA sequence: TGTGCCAGCAGCTTAGGGGCCCGGGGGGCCGGGGAGCTGTTTTTT. Amino acid sequence: CASSLGARGAGELFF. The full variable domain, with the rest looked up from reference TRBV7-6 and TRBJ2-2, is GAGVSQSPRYKVTKRGQDVALRCDPISGHVSLYWYRQALGQGPEFLTYFNYEAQQDKSGLPNDRFSAERPEGSISTLTIQRTEQRDSAMYRCASSLGARGAGELFFGEGSRLTVL.

This clonotype was picked up many times. This chain joins TRBV3-1 and TRBJ2-2; D remains unclear. The CDR3 loop spans 12 amino acids. Trimming left V 2 bases short and J 7 bases short, with 5 bases between. CDR1 and CDR2 (germline): LGHDT, YNNKEL (reference sequence). CDR3 in DNA: TGTGCCAGCAGCCAACTTGGCGGGGAGCTGTTTTTT. Translated: CASSQLGGELFF.

At least ten counts were recorded for this clonotype. The gene calls are TRBV20-1 and TRBJ2-7; D is possibly TRBD1 (5 bases). This CDR3 region has 14 residues. Germline V gene sequence: CDR1 DFQATT, CDR2 SNEGSKA (reference sequence). V was trimmed by 2 bases and J by 3 bases, leaving 14 bases between them. The CDR3 region has the DNA TGCAGTGCTAGATTTGCAGGGAAGGACTACGAGCAGTACTTC. Encoded protein: CSARFAGKDYEQYF.

This clonotype has a handful of counts. The rearrangement joins TRBV20-1 to TRBJ2-5, with 8 bases lining up with TRBD2. The CDR3 covers 13 residues. Per the germline V gene, CDR1 is DFQATT and CDR2 is SNEGSKA (reference sequence). V shed 8 bases and J 4 bases; nucleotides not matched to a gene: 9. CDR3 bases: TGCAGTTCGGCCAGCGGGAGTCGAGAGACCCAGTACTTC. Amino acid sequence: CSSASGSRETQYF.

The chain links TRBV7-9 to TRBJ2-7; TRBD2 agrees at 8 bases. The V segment lost 1 base and the J segment 5 bases; nucleotides outside the gene matches: 13. Looked up from germline, CDR1 is SEHNR and CDR2 is FQNEAQ (reference sequence). The CDR3 sequence is 17 residues long. The CDR3 spells CASSLDRAGDLEDEQYF. The CDR3 coding sequence is TGTGCCAGCAGCTTAGACCGAGCGGGAGACCTTGAAGACGAGCAGTACTTC.

This chain joins TRBV29-1 and TRBJ2-1; no firm D call. The CDR3 is made up of 13 amino acids. The V and J ends lost 7 bases and 5 bases respectively, with 15 bases between them. CDR1 is SQVTM and CDR2 is ANQGSEA in the germline V gene. CDR3: CSGRLPTHNEQFF. The CDR3 DNA is TGCAGCGGAAGACTGCCAACACACAATGAGCAGTTCTTC.

This clonotype has a count of ten or more. V and J are TRBV12-3 or TRBV12-4 and TRBJ2-7; D is unresolved. Trimming pared 1 base from V and 3 bases from J, leaving 4 bases between. This CDR3 has 12 amino acids. The CDR3 nucleotides are TGTGCCAGCAGTTTAGTAGACTACGAGCAGTACTTC. This sequence encodes CASSLVDYEQYF.

The V and J genes are TRBV19 and TRBJ2-6; 10 bases map to TRBD1. CDR1 and CDR2 (germline): LNHDA, SQIVND (reference sequence). This CDR3 spans 16 amino acids. V was clipped by 10 bases and J by 1 base; unmatched bases: 7. CDR3 DNA sequence: TGTGCCACTTATGACAGGGGGCGTTCTGGGGCCAACGTCCTGACTTTC. It yields the protein CATYDRGRSGANVLTF.

This rearrangement joins TRBV5-1 to TRBJ2-2; the match to TRBD1 covers 9 bases. J lost 4 bases, V lost 1 base, and 5 bases had no gene match. The CDR3 runs to 16 residues. CDR1 is SGHRS, CDR2 YFSETQ, per germline. CDR3 residues: CASSLFGTGTTGELFF. Written as DNA, the CDR3 is TGCGCCAGCAGCTTGTTTGGGACAGGGACCACCGGGGAGCTGTTTTTT.

In this sample, this clonotype turned up many times. The gene calls are TRBV4-2 and TRBJ2-2; 9 bases fit TRBD2. Trimming removed 4 bases from V and 4 bases from J; junction bases left unmatched: 10. The CDR3 has 17 residues. Germline loops: CDR1 LGHNA, CDR2 YNFKEQ. The CDR3 nucleotides are TGTGCCAGCAGCCCTAACGCGGGGGGGCCGGGCACCGGGGAGCTGTTTTTT. Residues: CASSPNAGGPGTGELFF.